This TCR beta chain stems from a study of neoadjuvant anti-PD-1 for oral cavity cancer. Study information: Patients mostly received three to four biweekly nivolumab doses at 3 mg/kg before surgery.

In its sample, this clone was seen a few times. Time point reported: after neoadjuvant nivolumab, at surgical resection. Stage II-IVA oral cavity squamous cell carcinoma was new and untreated by systemic or radiation therapy. Tumor libraries mostly used about 5.1 ug genomic DNA, two replicates each. Only in-frame clones appear in the TCRdb table, and some are missing; sequencing was by immunoSEQ multiplex PCR. Counted here are around 35,000 clones, 38% occurring once; the ten biggest clones make up approximately 15%. This CDR3 region has 13 residues. V was shortened by 4 bases and J by 5 bases, with 11 bases between the two germline ends. The germline V gene encodes CDR1 GTSNPN and CDR2 SVGIG (reference sequence).

The origin of this receptor is a person aged 35-79 years with oral cavity squamous cell carcinoma. Sample: tumor tissue, taken after nivolumab (anti-PD-1) treatment. The chain uses TRBV30 and TRBJ2-2, with a weak D call TRBD1 (5 bases). In DNA form, the CDR3 reads TGTGCCTGGAACAGGCGGCGGACCGGGGAGCTGTTTTTT. Translation gives CAWNRRRTGELFF.